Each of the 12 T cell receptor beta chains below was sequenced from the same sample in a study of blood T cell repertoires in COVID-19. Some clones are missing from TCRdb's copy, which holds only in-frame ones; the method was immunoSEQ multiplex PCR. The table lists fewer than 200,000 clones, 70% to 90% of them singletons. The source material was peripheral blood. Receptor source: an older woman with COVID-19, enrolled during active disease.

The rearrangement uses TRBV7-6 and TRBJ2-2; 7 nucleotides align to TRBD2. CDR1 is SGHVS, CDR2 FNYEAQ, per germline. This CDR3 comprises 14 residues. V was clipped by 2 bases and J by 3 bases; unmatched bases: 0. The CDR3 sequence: CASSLSGDTGELFF. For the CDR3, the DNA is TGTGCCAGCAGCTTAAGCGGGGACACCGGGGAGCTGTTTTTT.

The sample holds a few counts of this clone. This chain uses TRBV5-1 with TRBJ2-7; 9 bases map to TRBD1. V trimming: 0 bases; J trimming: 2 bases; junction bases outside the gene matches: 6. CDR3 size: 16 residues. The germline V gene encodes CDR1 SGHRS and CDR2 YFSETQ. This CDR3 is CASSLETGGPTYEQYV. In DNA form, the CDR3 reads TGCGCCAGCAGCTTGGAAACAGGGGGCCCCACCTACGAGCAGTACGTC.

The CDR3 reads CASSLKAGGPTGELFF. CDR3 nucleotide sequence: TGTGCCAGCAGCCTAAAAGCGGGAGGGCCCACCGGGGAGCTGTTTTTT. The V gene is TRBV9, the J gene TRBJ2-2, with TRBD2 matching 10 bases. Germline CDR1 SGDLS, CDR2 YYNGEE. Trimming took 4 bases from V and 4 from J; bases not matched to a gene: 7. The CDR3 length is 16 residues.

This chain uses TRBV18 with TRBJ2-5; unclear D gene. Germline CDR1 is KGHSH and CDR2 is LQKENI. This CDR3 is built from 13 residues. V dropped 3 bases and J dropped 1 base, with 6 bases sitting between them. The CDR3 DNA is TGTGCCAGCTCACCTGAGAGCCAAGAGACCCAGTACTTC. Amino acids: CASSPESQETQYF. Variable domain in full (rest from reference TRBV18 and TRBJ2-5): NAGVMQNPRHLVRRRGQEARLRCSPMKGHSHVYWYRQLPEEGLKFMVYLQKENIIDESGMPKERFSAEFPKEGPSILRIQQVVRGDSAAYFCASSPESQETQYFGPGTRLLVL.

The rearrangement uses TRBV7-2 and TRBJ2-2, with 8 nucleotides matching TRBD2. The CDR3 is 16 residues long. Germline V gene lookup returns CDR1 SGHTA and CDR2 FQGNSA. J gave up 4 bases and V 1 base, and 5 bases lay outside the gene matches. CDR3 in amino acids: CASSLVSGVSTGELFF. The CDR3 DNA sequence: TGTGCCAGCAGCTTAGTTAGCGGGGTGAGCACCGGGGAGCTGTTTTTT.

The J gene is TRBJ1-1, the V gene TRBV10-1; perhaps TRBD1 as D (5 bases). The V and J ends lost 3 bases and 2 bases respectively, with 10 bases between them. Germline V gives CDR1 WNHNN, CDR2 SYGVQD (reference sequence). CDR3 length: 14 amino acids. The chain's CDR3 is CASSEGRANTEAFF. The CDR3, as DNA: TGCGCCAGCAGTGAAGGCAGGGCCAACACTGAAGCTTTCTTT.

The CDR3 loop is CASSVVPGMNTEAFF. CDR3 bases: TGTGCCAGCAGCGTAGTTCCGGGGATGAACACTGAAGCTTTCTTT. The chain employs TRBV9 and TRBJ1-1; no reliable D call. The V and J ends lost 0 bases and 0 bases respectively, with 9 bases between them. The CDR3 loop spans 15 amino acids. Germline V gene lookup returns CDR1 SGDLS and CDR2 YYNGEE. The full variable domain, completed using reference TRBV9 and TRBJ1-1, is DSGVTQTPKHLITATGQRVTLRCSPRSGDLSVYWYQQSLDQGLQFLIQYYNGEERAKGNILERFSAQQFPDLHSELNLSSLELGDSALYFCASSVVPGMNTEAFFGQGTRLTVV.

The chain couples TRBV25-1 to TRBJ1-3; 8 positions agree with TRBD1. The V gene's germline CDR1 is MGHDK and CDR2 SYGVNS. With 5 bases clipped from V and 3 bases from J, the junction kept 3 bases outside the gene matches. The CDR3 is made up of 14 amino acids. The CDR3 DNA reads TGTGCCAGCAGTAAGACAGGGGTTGGAAACACCATATATTTT. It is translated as CASSKTGVGNTIYF.

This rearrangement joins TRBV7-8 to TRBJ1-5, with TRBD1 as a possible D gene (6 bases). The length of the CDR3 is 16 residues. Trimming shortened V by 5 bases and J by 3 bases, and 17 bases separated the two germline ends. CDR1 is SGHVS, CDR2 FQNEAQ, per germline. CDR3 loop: CASSPTGQLYNQPQHF. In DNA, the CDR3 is TGTGCCAGCAGCCCGACAGGACAACTCTACAATCAGCCCCAGCATTTT.

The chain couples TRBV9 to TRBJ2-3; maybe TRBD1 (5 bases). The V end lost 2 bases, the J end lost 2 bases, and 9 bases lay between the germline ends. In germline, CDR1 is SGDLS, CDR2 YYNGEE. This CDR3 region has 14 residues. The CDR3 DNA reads TGTGCCAGCAGCGTCTTGGACACCACAGATACGCAGTATTTT. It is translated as CASSVLDTTDTQYF. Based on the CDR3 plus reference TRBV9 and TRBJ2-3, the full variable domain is DSGVTQTPKHLITATGQRVTLRCSPRSGDLSVYWYQQSLDQGLQFLIQYYNGEERAKGNILERFSAQQFPDLHSELNLSSLELGDSALYFCASSVLDTTDTQYFGPGTRLTVL.

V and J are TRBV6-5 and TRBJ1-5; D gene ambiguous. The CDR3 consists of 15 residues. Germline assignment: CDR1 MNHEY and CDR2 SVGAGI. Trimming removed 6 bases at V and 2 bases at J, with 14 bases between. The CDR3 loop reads CASSRTWGGNQPQHF. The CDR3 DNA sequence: TGTGCCAGCAGCCGCACTTGGGGAGGCAATCAGCCCCAGCATTTT.

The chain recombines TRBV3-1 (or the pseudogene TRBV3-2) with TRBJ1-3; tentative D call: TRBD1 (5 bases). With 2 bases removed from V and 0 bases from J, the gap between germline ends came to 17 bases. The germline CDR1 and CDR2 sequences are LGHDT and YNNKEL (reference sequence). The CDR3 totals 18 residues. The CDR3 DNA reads TGTGCCAGCAGCCAAAGGACCAGGGCGGTCGACTCTGGAAACACCATATATTTT. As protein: CASSQRTRAVDSGNTIYF.